Described below is a single T cell receptor beta chain sequence and its context. The target antigen is unknown. Treatment: oral pan-JAK inhibitor, 5-10 mg twice daily. The data are from a study of CD8+ T cells in alopecia areata. Study information: Oral tofacitinib (5 to 10 mg twice daily) was administered to treated patients.

Trimming stripped 4 bases from V and 4 bases from J, with 5 bases between. The CDR3 has 11 residues. Germline values: CDR1 WSHSY, CDR2 SAAADI. Extracted RNA was reverse transcribed, and the resulting cDNA served as sequencing template. The data were produced by immunoSEQ multiplex PCR, yet TCRdb's version contains in-frame clones alone and is incomplete. Among a few hundred thousand clones, 50% to 75% were seen once, and the ten largest hold 0.8% to 1%. Findings and caveats of the study: Scalp sample data also include resident alphabeta T cells from normal skin.

The chain couples TRBV10-2 to TRBJ2-7; D gene unclear. This clonotype was sampled from a human donor with alopecia areata. The sequences come from CD4+ T cells sorted from blood, collected around week 54, from a patient treated with tofacitinib. DNA for the CDR3: TGCGCCAGCAGTGTGGGTTACGAGCAGTACTTC. Amino acid sequence: CASSVGYEQYF.